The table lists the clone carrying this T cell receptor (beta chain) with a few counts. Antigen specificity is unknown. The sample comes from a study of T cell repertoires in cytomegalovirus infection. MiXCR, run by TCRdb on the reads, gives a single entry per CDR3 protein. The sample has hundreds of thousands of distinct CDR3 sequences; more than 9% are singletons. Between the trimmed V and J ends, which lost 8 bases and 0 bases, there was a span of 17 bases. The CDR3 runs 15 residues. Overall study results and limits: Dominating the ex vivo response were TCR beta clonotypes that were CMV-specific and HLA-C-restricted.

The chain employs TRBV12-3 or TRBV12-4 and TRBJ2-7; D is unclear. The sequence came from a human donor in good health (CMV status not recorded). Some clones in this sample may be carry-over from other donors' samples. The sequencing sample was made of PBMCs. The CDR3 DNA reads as TGTGCCAGCTCCCGCGGCCACATAGACTCCTACGAGCAGTACTTC. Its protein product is CASSRGHIDSYEQYF.